Each of the 23 T cell receptor beta chains below was sequenced from the same sample in a study of early T cells in non-severe SARS-CoV-2 infection. TCRdb passed the 5' RACE reads through MiXCR, listing each CDR3 protein once. This repertoire shows some 50,000 distinct CDR3 sequences, roughly 5.5% found once; its top ten account for just over 4.5%. The source material was whole blood. These TCRs come from an adult who was a healthcare worker with PCR-confirmed SARS-CoV-2 infection or an uninfected control (not recorded which).

This clonotype was recorded many times. The chain links TRBV2 to TRBJ2-7, with D maybe TRBD1 (6 bases). The CDR3 extends over 11 amino acids. Germline V gives CDR1 SNHLY, CDR2 FYNNEI. Trimming shortened V by 8 bases and J by 3 bases, and 8 bases separated the two germline ends. CDR3 region: CASVGGYEQYF. CDR3 bases: TGTGCCAGCGTAGGGGGCTACGAGCAGTACTTC.

This chain connects TRBV5-1 to TRBJ2-7; perhaps TRBD2 as D (6 bases). The CDR3 loop spans 15 amino acids. The V gene's germline CDR1 is SGHRS and CDR2 YFSETQ. The V end was cut by 0 bases, the J end by 7 bases, with 17 bases between. This chain's CDR3 is CASSLELEGLSEQYF. CDR3 nucleotide sequence: TGCGCCAGCAGCTTGGAGTTGGAGGGCCTCTCAGAGCAGTACTTC.

The chain carries TRBV27 and TRBJ2-1, with a possible D match to TRBD2 (6 bases). Germline V gives CDR1 MNHEY, CDR2 SMNVEV (reference sequence). The CDR3 runs 13 residues. Trimming pared 0 bases from V and 12 bases from J, leaving 12 bases between. CDR3 region: CASSLSLGGWQFF. In DNA, the CDR3 is TGTGCCAGCAGTTTATCGTTGGGGGGTTGGCAGTTCTTC.

This clonotype has ten or more counts. The chain employs TRBV29-1 and TRBJ2-1; no clear D. Germline loops: CDR1 SQVTM, CDR2 ANQGSEA. CDR3 length equals 13 residues. The ends were cut back, 3 bases at V and 7 bases at J, with 13 bases in the middle. This CDR3 reads CSVEGWTRNEQFF. For the CDR3, the DNA is TGCAGCGTTGAGGGTTGGACGCGGAATGAGCAGTTCTTC.

Many counts were recorded for this clonotype. The chain carries TRBV6-4 and TRBJ2-3, with 12 bases lining up with TRBD2. Losses at the gene ends were 4 bases for V and 4 bases for J; bases not matched to a gene: 0. Germline V gives CDR1 MRHNA, CDR2 SNTAGT. CDR3 size: 14 residues. Here the CDR3 reads CASSGTSGADTQYF. CDR3 bases: TGTGCCAGCAGTGGGACTAGCGGGGCAGATACGCAGTATTTT.

By frequency in the sample, this clonotype is medium-sized (0.01 to 0.1%). The chain recombines TRBV20-1 with TRBJ1-1; unclear D gene. This CDR3 spans 12 amino acids. The V end was cut by 5 bases, the J end by 1 base, with 8 bases between. Germline V lookup: CDR1 DFQATT, CDR2 SNEGSKA (reference sequence). This CDR3 reads CSAGRSNTEAFF. In DNA form, the CDR3 reads TGCAGTGCTGGAAGGTCGAACACTGAAGCTTTCTTT.

Points on this clonotype: A clone one base away is much larger, so this may be a read error. The J gene is TRBJ2-2, the V gene TRBV21-1; the table's D call, TRBD1, was not checked against the DNA. TRBV21-1 is described as a pseudogene. CDR3 length equals 15 residues. CDR3 nucleotide sequence: TGTGCCAGCAGCATGAGGGACAGGGAAATCGGGGAGCTGTTTTTT. This sequence encodes CASSMRDREIGELFF.

V is TRBV20-1 and J is TRBJ2-1, with D possibly matching TRBD2 (5 bases). The germline V gene encodes CDR1 DFQATT and CDR2 SNEGSKA (reference sequence). The CDR3 is 11 amino acids. V dropped 5 bases and J dropped 9 bases, with 11 bases sitting between them. CDR3 sequence reads: CSAGPGSEQFF. In DNA, the CDR3 is TGCAGTGCTGGGCCGGGGAGTGAGCAGTTCTTC.

This clonotype was counted ten times or more. The chain carries TRBV7-2 and TRBJ2-1, with D possibly being TRBD2 (6 bases). Germline assignment: CDR1 SGHTA and CDR2 FQGNSA. CDR3 length equals 16 residues. The V gene lost 1 base and the J gene lost 5 bases, with 15 bases spanning the gap. DNA of the CDR3: TGTGCCAGCAGCTTAGGTAGTAGCGGACCTGACAATGAGCAGTTCTTC. Translating it yields CASSLGSSGPDNEQFF. The entire variable domain, with the rest obtained from reference TRBV7-2 and TRBJ2-1, is as follows: GAGVSQSPSNKVTEKGKDVELRCDPISGHTALYWYRQSLGQGLEFLIYFQGNSAPDKSGLPSDRFSAERTGGSVSTLTIQRTQQEDSAVYLCASSLGSSGPDNEQFFGPGTRLTVL.

This clonotype came up many times. The chain recombines TRBV11-2 with TRBJ2-1, with TRBD1 identical over 10 bases. Trimming removed 5 bases from V and 4 bases from J; junction bases left unmatched: 14. The germline gives CDR1 SGHAT, CDR2 FQNNGV. The length of the CDR3 is 18 residues. CDR3 DNA sequence: TGTGCCAGCAGCACCCTGGGACAGGGGACAACCTCTTACAATGAGCAGTTCTTC. This translates into CASSTLGQGTTSYNEQFF. The variable domain in full, completed from reference TRBV11-2 and TRBJ2-1, reads EAGVAQSPRYKIIEKRQSVAFWCNPISGHATLYWYQQILGQGPKLLIQFQNNGVVDDSQLPKDRFSAERLKGVDSTLKIQPAKLEDSAVYLCASSTLGQGTTSYNEQFFGPGTRLTVL.

This clonotype was recorded a few times. This chain connects TRBV2 to TRBJ2-7; D gene unclear. Germline CDR1 and CDR2: SNHLY and FYNNEI. This CDR3 comprises 12 residues. V gave up 5 bases and J gave up 2 bases, with 7 bases separating them. The CDR3 coding sequence is TGTGCCAGCAGTTTAGAACCCTACGAGCAGTACTTC. Its translation: CASSLEPYEQYF.

Many counts were recorded for this clonotype. CDR3 DNA: TGTGCCAGCAGCAGTGACAGGTCCGCGAACACCGGGGAGCTGTTTTTT. It is translated as CASSSDRSANTGELFF. J is TRBJ2-2 and V is TRBV12-3 or TRBV12-4; D is possibly TRBD1 (6 bases). V dropped 6 bases and J dropped 0 bases, with 14 bases sitting between them. The CDR3 runs 16 residues.

Many counts were recorded for this clonotype. This rearrangement joins TRBV4-1 to TRBJ2-3; 9 positions agree with TRBD2. Germline V gene sequence: CDR1 MGHRA, CDR2 YSYEKL. The CDR3 is made up of 18 amino acids. V shed 0 bases and J 2 bases; nucleotides not matched to a gene: 9. CDR3 sequence: CASSQDGASGIFTDTQYF. For the CDR3, the DNA is TGCGCCAGCAGCCAAGATGGTGCTAGCGGGATTTTCACAGATACGCAGTATTTT.

Ten or more counts support this clonotype. The chain is built from TRBV11-2 and TRBJ2-1; TRBD1 might be the D (5 bases). V lost 5 bases and J 5 bases, leaving 7 bases between the germline ends. CDR1 and CDR2 (germline): SGHAT, FQNNGV. The length of the CDR3 is 12 residues. The CDR3 DNA reads TGTGCCAGCAGCCAAGGGGACAATGAGCAGTTCTTC. It encodes CASSQGDNEQFF.

This clonotype was seen at least ten times. The genes are TRBV2 and TRBJ1-1, with D unresolved. The ends were cut back, 6 bases at V and 1 base at J, with 9 bases in the middle. The CDR3 has 13 amino acids. Germline CDR1 and CDR2: SNHLY and FYNNEI. CDR3 in amino acids: CASRVGANTEAFF. The CDR3 DNA reads TGTGCCAGCAGAGTCGGAGCGAACACTGAAGCTTTCTTT.

This clonotype was observed a few times. The chain has TRBV20-1 and TRBJ2-3; TRBD2 matches 13 bases. CDR1 and CDR2 (germline): DFQATT, SNEGSKA (reference sequence). With 6 bases clipped from V and 3 bases from J, the junction kept 6 bases outside the gene matches. CDR3 length equals 15 residues. The CDR3 DNA sequence: TGCAGTGCGGGCGGACTAGCGGGAGATACAGATACGCAGTATTTT. It specifies CSAGGLAGDTDTQYF.

The rearrangement uses TRBV29-1 and TRBJ2-3, with D maybe TRBD2 (5 bases). Germline CDR1 is SQVTM and CDR2 is ANQGSEA. Trimming shortened V by 4 bases and J by 9 bases, and 11 bases separated the two germline ends. The CDR3 contains 11 residues. For the CDR3, the DNA is TGCAGCGTTGCGAGGGATTGGACGCAGTATTTT. Translating gives CSVARDWTQYF.

This clonotype occurred a few times. This chain joins TRBV29-1 and TRBJ2-1; TRBD2 is a possible D gene (6 bases). Trimming took 3 bases from V and 12 from J, leaving 15 bases between them. This CDR3 region has 12 residues. Germline V gives CDR1 SQVTM, CDR2 ANQGSEA. Written as DNA, the CDR3 is TGCAGCGTTGAGCCCGGCGGGGACCGGCAGTTCTTC. Protein product: CSVEPGGDRQFF.

At least ten counts were recorded for this clonotype. V is TRBV29-1 and J is TRBJ2-7; weak D call: TRBD2 (6 bases). Germline V gives CDR1 SQVTM, CDR2 ANQGSEA. This CDR3 comprises 14 residues. Trimming took off 4 bases at V and 7 bases at J, with 20 bases between the two ends. CDR3: CSVGATEGRGEQYF. CDR3 in DNA: TGCAGCGTTGGTGCAACGGAGGGCCGAGGGGAGCAGTACTTC.

The sample holds many counts of this clonotype. This rearrangement joins TRBV7-2 to TRBJ1-6, with D perhaps TRBD1 (6 bases). Trimming took off 1 base at V and 10 bases at J, with 8 bases between the two ends. The CDR3 has 13 residues. The germline gives CDR1 SGHTA, CDR2 FQGNSA. The CDR3 nucleotides read TGTGCCAGCAGCTTAGGGGGGGCCTCACCCCTCCACTTT. The encoded protein is CASSLGGASPLHF.

This clonotype was recorded many times. This rearrangement joins TRBV12-3 or TRBV12-4 to TRBJ2-7, with D possibly matching TRBD1 (5 bases). Trimming stripped 6 bases from V and 6 bases from J, with 12 bases between. This CDR3 contains 12 residues. The CDR3 spells CASSPGPGEQYF. The CDR3 bases are TGTGCCAGCAGCCCAGGGCCGGGCGAGCAGTACTTC.

This clonotype was counted at least ten times. V gene TRBV10-3 combines with J gene TRBJ1-5; D is possibly TRBD1 (6 bases). CDR1 ENHRY and CDR2 SYGVKD come from the germline V gene. The CDR3 runs to 16 residues. V lost 6 bases, J lost 1 base, and 16 bases lay in between. In nucleotides, the CDR3 is TGTGCCATCAGCATACAGGGTGAGAGGAGCAATCAGCCCCAGCATTTT. Translating it yields CAISIQGERSNQPQHF.

In its sample, this clonotype was seen many times. The chain couples TRBV20-1 to TRBJ2-7; 9 bases are shared with TRBD2. The CDR3 runs 15 residues. CDR1 and CDR2 from the germline V gene are DFQATT and SNEGSKA (reference sequence). V was clipped by 6 bases and J by 6 bases; unmatched bases: 15. CDR3 loop: CSAIISGRGLREQYF. Here the CDR3 DNA reads TGCAGTGCCATAATTAGCGGGAGAGGATTACGCGAGCAGTACTTC.